The T cell receptor (beta chain) under discussion was sequenced for a study of memory CD4+ T cells and cytomegalovirus serostatus. The sort gate was single viable CD3+CD4+CD8-CD45RO+ cells for memory CD4+ T cells. Sequencing was performed with immunoSEQ multiplex PCR; in TCRdb, only in-frame clones are kept and a portion is missing. The data show roughly 50,000 clones, roughly 84% seen once. The CDR3 has 15 residues. Germline lookup yields CDR1 MDHEN and CDR2 SYDVKM. V dropped 9 bases and J dropped 0 bases, with 12 bases sitting between them. This TCR came from an adult in good health and CMV-seronegative. Some clones in this sample may be carry-over from other donors' samples. The chain combines TRBV28 with TRBJ1-6, with no clear D. Sequences were obtained from memory CD4+ T cells from blood. This CDR3 reads CASRIGNSYNSPLHF. The CDR3 DNA reads as TGTGCCAGTAGGATAGGAAACTCCTATAATTCACCCCTCCACTTT.